This T cell receptor (beta chain) is from a study of shared clonotypes between healthy human individuals. V shed 1 base and J 4 bases; nucleotides not matched to a gene: 5. The CDR3 is 15 residues long. CDR1 and CDR2 from the germline V gene are SGHNT and YENEEA. This clone was picked up one time. Data came from immunoSEQ multiplex PCR; TCRdb stores just in-frame clones and leaves some out. The table has 730,000 or so clones, roughly 78% seen once; the top ten hold approximately 1.8%. Sequences were obtained from memory CD4+ T cells sorted from blood. The subset here: CD45RA-negative fraction. The chain employs TRBV11-3 and TRBJ2-3; 7 bases are a match to TRBD2. This clonotype originated in a woman younger than 45 in good health. The CDR3 sequence is CASSLGFAGADTQYF. DNA of the CDR3: TGTGCCAGCAGCTTAGGGTTCGCGGGAGCAGATACGCAGTATTTT.